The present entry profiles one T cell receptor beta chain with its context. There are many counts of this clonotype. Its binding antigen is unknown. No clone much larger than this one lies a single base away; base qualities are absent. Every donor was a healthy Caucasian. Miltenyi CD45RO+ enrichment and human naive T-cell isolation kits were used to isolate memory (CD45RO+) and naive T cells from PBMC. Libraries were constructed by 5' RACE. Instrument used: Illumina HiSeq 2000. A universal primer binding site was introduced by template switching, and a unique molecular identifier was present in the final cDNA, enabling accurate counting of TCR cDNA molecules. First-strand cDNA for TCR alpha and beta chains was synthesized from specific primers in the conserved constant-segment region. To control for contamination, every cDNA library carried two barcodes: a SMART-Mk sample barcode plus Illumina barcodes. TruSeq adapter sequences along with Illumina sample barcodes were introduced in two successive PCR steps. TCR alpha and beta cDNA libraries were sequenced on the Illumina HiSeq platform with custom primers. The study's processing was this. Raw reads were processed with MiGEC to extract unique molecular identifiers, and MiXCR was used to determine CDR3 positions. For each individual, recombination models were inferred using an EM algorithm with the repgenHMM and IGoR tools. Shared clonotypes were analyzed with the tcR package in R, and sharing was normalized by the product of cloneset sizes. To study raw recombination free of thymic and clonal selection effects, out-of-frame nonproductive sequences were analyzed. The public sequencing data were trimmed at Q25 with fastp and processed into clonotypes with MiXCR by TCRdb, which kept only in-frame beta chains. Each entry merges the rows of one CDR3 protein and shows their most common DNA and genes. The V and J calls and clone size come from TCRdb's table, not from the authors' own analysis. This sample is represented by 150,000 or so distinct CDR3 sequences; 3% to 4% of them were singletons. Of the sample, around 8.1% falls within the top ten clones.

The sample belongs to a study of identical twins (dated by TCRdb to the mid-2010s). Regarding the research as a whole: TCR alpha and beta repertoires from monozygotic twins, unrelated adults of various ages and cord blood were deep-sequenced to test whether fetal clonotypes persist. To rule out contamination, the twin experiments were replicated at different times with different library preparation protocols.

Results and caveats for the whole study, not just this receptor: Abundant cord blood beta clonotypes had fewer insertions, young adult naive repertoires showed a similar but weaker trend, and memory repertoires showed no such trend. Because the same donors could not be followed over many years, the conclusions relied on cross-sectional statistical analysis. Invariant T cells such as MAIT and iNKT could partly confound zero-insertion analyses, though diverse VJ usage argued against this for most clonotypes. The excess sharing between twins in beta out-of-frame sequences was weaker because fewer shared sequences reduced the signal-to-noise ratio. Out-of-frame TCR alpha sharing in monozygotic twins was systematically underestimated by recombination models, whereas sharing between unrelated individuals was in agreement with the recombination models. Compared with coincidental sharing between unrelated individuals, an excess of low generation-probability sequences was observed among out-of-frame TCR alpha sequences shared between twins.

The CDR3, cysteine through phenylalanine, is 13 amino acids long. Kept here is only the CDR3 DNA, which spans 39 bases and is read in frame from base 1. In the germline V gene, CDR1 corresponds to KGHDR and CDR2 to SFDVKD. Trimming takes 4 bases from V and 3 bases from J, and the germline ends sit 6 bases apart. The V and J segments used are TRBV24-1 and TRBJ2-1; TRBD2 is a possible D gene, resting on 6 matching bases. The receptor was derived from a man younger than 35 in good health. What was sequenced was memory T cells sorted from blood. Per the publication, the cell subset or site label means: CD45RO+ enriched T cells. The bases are TGTGCCACCAGTGAGGGACTCTACAATGAGCAGTTCTTC. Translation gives CATSEGLYNEQFF.